This is a list of T cell receptor beta chains from one sample in a study of blood T cells in healthy people across ages. TCRdb processed the 5' RACE reads anew with MiXCR; each CDR3 protein has one entry. This repertoire shows around 1,600,000 distinct CDR3 sequences, roughly 43% found once; its top ten account for just over 4%. The specimen sequenced was blood. Receptor source: a young woman in good health. Each CDR3 is given with its conserved first and last residue. D genes are given only for firm matches. Clone sizes are given selectively: once, few, many, or a class where the clone is expanded.

TRBJ2-1,.,TRBV2,.,13,CASSDGLQETQFF,TGTGCCAGCTCGGACGGACTCCAAGAGACCCAGTTCTTC
TRBJ1-2,few,TRBV5-4,TRBD1,14,CASSLVGQIYGYTF,TGTGCCAGCAGCTTGGTGGGACAGATATACGGCTACACCTTC
TRBJ2-1,.,TRBV9,.,15,CASSVDGGTYNEQFF,TGTGCCAGCAGCGTAGATGGGGGGACCTACAATGAGCAGTTCTTC
TRBJ2-1,few,TRBV7-9,.,12,CASSLGGLGQFF,TGTGCCAGCAGCTTAGGGGGGCTGGGGCAGTTCTTC
TRBJ1-5,.,TRBV27,.,15,CASSLEFDSNQPQHF,TGTGCCAGCAGTTTAGAGTTCGATAGCAATCAGCCCCAGCATTTT
TRBJ1-5,.,TRBV5-8,.,15,CASSLFVGGDQPQHF,TGTGCCAGCAGCTTGTTTGTTGGGGGGGACCAGCCCCAGCATTTT
TRBJ2-1,once,TRBV7-2,.,15,CASSITLGSYNEQFF,TGTGCCAGCAGCATAACCCTCGGGTCCTACAATGAGCAGTTCTTC
TRBJ2-1,few,TRBV4-3,.,14,CASSQTRDNDEQFF,TGCGCCAGCAGCCAAACCCGGGACAACGATGAGCAGTTCTTC
TRBJ2-7,.,TRBV12-3/TRBV12-4,TRBD2,17,CASSPGLAEEGSYEQYF,TGTGCCAGCAGTCCCGGACTAGCGGAAGAAGGCTCCTACGAGCAGTACTTC
TRBJ2-7,few,TRBV5-1,.,12,CASSSKEYEQYF,TGCGCCAGCAGCTCCAAAGAGTACGAGCAGTACTTC
TRBJ1-4,.,TRBV3-1,.,16,CASSQDLPGGNEKLFF,TGTGCCAGCAGCCAAGACCTCCCAGGAGGGAATGAAAAACTGTTTTTT
TRBJ1-2,.,TRBV7-9,TRBD1,13,CASRPGQAHGYTF,TGTGCCAGCAGGCCGGGACAGGCCCATGGCTACACCTTC
TRBJ2-5,.,TRBV4-2,TRBD2,18,CASSQDSGLAGGPETQYF,TGTGCCAGCAGCCAAGATTCGGGACTAGCGGGAGGGCCGGAGACCCAGTACTTC
TRBJ2-3,.,TRBV4-3,.,15,CASSQDRPGADTQYF,TGCGCCAGCAGCCAAGATCGGCCGGGGGCAGATACGCAGTATTTT
TRBJ1-3,once,TRBV7-2,.,16,CASSQSTAVSGNTIYF,TGTGCCAGCAGTCAATCGACAGCGGTCTCTGGAAACACCATATATTTT
TRBJ2-5,.,TRBV4-1,.,14,CASRRLGSGETQYF,TGCGCCAGCAGACGCCTAGGGTCTGGAGAGACCCAGTACTTC
TRBJ2-7,few,TRBV20-1,.,12,CSAKDISYEQYF,TGCAGTGCTAAGGACATCTCCTACGAGCAGTACTTC
TRBJ2-7,few,TRBV29-1,TRBD2,12,CSVENLAGGQYF,TGCAGCGTTGAAAATCTTGCGGGAGGGCAGTACTTC
TRBJ1-5,.,TRBV7-9,.,16,CASSLEAGMGNQPQHF,TGTGCCAGCAGCTTAGAGGCGGGAATGGGCAATCAGCCCCAGCATTTT
TRBJ2-3,few,TRBV29-1,.,15,CSVEDSSSGADTQYF,TGCAGCGTTGAAGATTCAAGCTCGGGGGCAGATACGCAGTATTTT
TRBJ2-7,few,TRBV27,TRBD2,14,CASKGTSGRDEQYF,TGTGCCAGCAAAGGCACTAGCGGGAGAGACGAGCAGTACTTC
TRBJ2-5,many,TRBV28,.,13,CASSVGVGKTQYF,TGTGCCAGCAGTGTAGGAGTCGGGAAGACCCAGTACTTC
TRBJ2-3,.,TRBV20-1,TRBD2,16,CSARDRASGGSDTQYF,TGCAGTGCTAGAGATCGAGCTAGCGGGGGTTCAGATACGCAGTATTTT
TRBJ1-4,many,TRBV6-5,.,16,CASSTLSAATNEKLFF,TGTGCCAGCAGTACCTTATCGGCTGCAACTAATGAAAAACTGTTTTTT
TRBJ1-1,.,TRBV20-1,.,13,CSVSSGVDAEAFF,TGCAGCGTCTCCTCGGGGGTGGACGCTGAAGCTTTCTTT